This entry describes one T cell receptor beta chain. This clone was found once. It lacks a known antigen. No base qualities exist here, and no much larger clone lies one base off it. The sample belongs to a study of CD8+ T cells in alopecia areata (dated by TCRdb to 2016 to 2019). About the study as a whole: The treated patients, all with moderate-to-severe alopecia areata, were enrolled in an open-label pilot trial of oral tofacitinib given at 5 to 10 mg twice daily. Tofacitinib was administered for 6 to 18 months, and 6 months of follow-up off drug were then conducted to assess delayed response and recurrence. The SALT score, which quantifies the percentage of affected scalp surface area, was used to measure disease severity in treated patients. High-throughput TCRbeta sequencing was used to examine T cell clonal expansion in alopecia areata in both the C3H/HeJ mouse model and human patients. Scalp tissue and sorted CD4+ and CD8+ peripheral blood T cells from patchy and totalis/universalis alopecia areata patients and from healthy controls were covered by human TCRbeta sequencing. Biopsies were taken from tofacitinib-treated patients at baseline and again at 4 and 24 weeks into treatment, and several of those patients also had a later scalp biopsy. Scalp clonality was compared across normal scalp (n=4), patchy alopecia areata scalp (n=8), and alopecia totalis/universalis scalp (n=8). The RNA source kit depended on sample type: the PAXgene miRNA kit for fixed scalp, the miRNeasy kit for PBMCs, and the RNeasy kit for mouse skin. immunoSEQ multiplex PCR using 35 Vbeta forward primers and 13 Jbeta reverse primers was used to amplify TCRbeta CDR3 regions. What the work shows at the level of the full study, not this receptor alone: With tofacitinib, both scalp clonality and the number of expanded CD8+ clones among the top 100 scalp clones went down significantly. Unlike mouse skin, where gammadelta T cells dominate, normal human skin contains resident alphabeta T cells that get sequenced too, which complicates analysis of the scalp TCR repertoire. The treated cohort was small, with a single nonresponder, so links between baseline CD8+ expansion and response need larger studies. Lesional scalp, especially in alopecia totalis/universalis, showed higher clonality and more expanded CD8+ clones than normal scalp, suggesting antigenic drive. TCR sequences shared between patients were less clear than in mice, possibly partly because of HLA diversity in the patient population. During tofacitinib treatment, many expanded lesional clones remained in scalp and blood, and this persistence may partly explain relapse after treatment is stopped.

Preparation of the library involved the immunoSEQ multiplex PCR assay. RNA was extracted from all samples and reverse transcribed into cDNA, which served as template for TCR sequencing. SuperScript III was used for first-strand cDNA synthesis, primed with a 2:1 mix of oligo-dT and random hexamers. A synthetic immune receptor repertoire was used to assess amplification bias, and residual bias was removed computationally. The original methods were these. After raw reads were preprocessed to remove errors, the CDR3 was defined following IMGT conventions as running from the conserved cysteine to phenylalanine. To get clonality, Shannon entropy was normalized by log2 of the number of productive unique TCRs and the result was subtracted from 1. Scalp TCRbeta sequences were cross-referenced with sorted blood CD4 and CD8 repertoires so that the CD4 or CD8 identity of scalp clones could be inferred. Held by TCRdb, this immuneACCESS table contains in-frame sequences only and omits some clones. Under half of the omission traces to an unresolved V gene where checked; the cause of the rest is unknown. V and J calls and clone size are those listed in that table; D and trimming were worked out from the DNA. Recorded for this sample are about 190,000 clones; about three fifths of them occurred a single time. The ten largest account for approximately 0.7% of the sample.

CDR1 and CDR2 (GTSNPN, SVGIG) derive from the germline V gene (reference sequence). CDR3 length: 15 amino acids, cysteine to phenylalanine. The only DNA kept is the CDR3, 45 bases in frame from the first base. The junction carries 14 bases between V and J, which are trimmed by 3 bases and 0 bases respectively. The sample's time point label, in plain terms: 4 weeks on oral tofacitinib. What this sample's treatment or condition label stands for: oral pan-JAK inhibitor, 5-10 mg twice daily. Lesional scalp punch biopsies and peripheral blood were obtained from alopecia areata patients. PBMCs were isolated by density centrifugation and stained for CD3, CD4 and CD8, after which CD4+ and CD8+ T cells were sorted on a FACSAria.

The sequence is built from TRBV30 and TRBJ1-1, and perhaps TRBD1 as D gene, on 5 matching bases. The sample consisted of CD4+ T cells sorted from blood, taken at week 4, from a patient treated with tofacitinib. This TCR was sampled from a human donor with alopecia areata. The CDR3: CAWRGRVRMNTEAFF. The DNA is as follows: TGTGCCTGGAGAGGCAGGGTTAGGATGAACACTGAAGCTTTCTTT.